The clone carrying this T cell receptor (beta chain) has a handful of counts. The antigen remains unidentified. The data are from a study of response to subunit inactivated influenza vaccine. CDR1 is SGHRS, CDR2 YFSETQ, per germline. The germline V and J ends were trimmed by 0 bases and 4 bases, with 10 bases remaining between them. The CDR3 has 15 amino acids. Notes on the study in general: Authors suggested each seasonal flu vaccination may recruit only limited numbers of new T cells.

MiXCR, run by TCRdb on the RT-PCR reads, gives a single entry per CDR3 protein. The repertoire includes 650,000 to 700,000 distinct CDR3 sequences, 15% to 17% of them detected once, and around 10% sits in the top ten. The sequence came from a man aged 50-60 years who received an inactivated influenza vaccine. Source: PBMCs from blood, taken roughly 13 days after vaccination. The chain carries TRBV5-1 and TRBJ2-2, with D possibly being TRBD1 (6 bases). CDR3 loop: CASSLDRATTGELFF. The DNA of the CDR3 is TGCGCCAGCAGCTTGGACAGGGCCACCACCGGGGAGCTGTTTTTT.